The T cell receptor beta chain under discussion was sequenced for a study of cytomegalovirus exposure and HLA in healthy donors. Study conclusions and caveats: The authors enumerated over 150 TCR beta chains as linked to cytomegalovirus.

In regard to this clone: Its antigen is not identified.

Here immunoSEQ multiplex PCR was the method, and the copy in TCRdb shows in-frame clones only, minus some. This table holds about 95,000 clones, less than 85% found once. The V gene lost 7 bases and the J gene lost 4 bases, with 10 bases spanning the gap. Germline assignment: CDR1 ENHRY and CDR2 SYGVKD. The CDR3 spans 12 residues. Sequencing was carried out using PBMCs. The rearrangement joins TRBV10-3 to TRBJ2-5; D may be TRBD1 (6 bases). The TCR originated in a man between 18 and 29 years old in good health and CMV-seropositive. CDR3 sequence (DNA): TGTGCCATCAAGGGGGTGTCAGAGACCCAGTACTTC. Protein product: CAIKGVSETQYF.